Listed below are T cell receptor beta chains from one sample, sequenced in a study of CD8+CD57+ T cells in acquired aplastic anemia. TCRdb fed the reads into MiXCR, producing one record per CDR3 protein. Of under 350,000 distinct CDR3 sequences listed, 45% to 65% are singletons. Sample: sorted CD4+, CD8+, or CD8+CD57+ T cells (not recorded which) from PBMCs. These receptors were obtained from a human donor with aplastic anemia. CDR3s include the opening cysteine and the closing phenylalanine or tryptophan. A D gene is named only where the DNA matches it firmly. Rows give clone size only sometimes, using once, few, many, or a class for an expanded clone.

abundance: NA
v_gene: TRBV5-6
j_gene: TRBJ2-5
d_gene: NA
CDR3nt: TGTGCCAGCAGGCGGTGGGGGGGCGTAGAGACCCAGTACTTC
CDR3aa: CASRRWGGVETQYF

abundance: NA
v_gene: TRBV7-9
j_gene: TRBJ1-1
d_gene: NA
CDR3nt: TGTGCCAGCAGCCCTAGGACGGGTATTGAAGCTTTCTTT
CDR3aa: CASSPRTGIEAFF

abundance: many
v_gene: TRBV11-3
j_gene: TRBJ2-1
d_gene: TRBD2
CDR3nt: TGTGCCAGTTCTAGCGGGAGGGCCGCCTACAATGAGCAGTTCTTC
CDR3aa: CASSSGRAAYNEQFF

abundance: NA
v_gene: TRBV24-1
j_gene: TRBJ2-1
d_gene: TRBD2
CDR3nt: TGTGCCACCAGTGATATCGGCGCTAGGACTAGCGGGGGGGGAGATGAGCAGTTCTTC
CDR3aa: CATSDIGARTSGGGDEQFF

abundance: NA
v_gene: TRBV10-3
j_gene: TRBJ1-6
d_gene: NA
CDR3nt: TGTGCCATCAGAGAGGACAGCTCCTATAATTCACCCCTCCACTTT
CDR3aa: CAIREDSSYNSPLHF

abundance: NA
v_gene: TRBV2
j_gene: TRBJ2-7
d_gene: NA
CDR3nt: TGTGCCAGCAGTGTGGGGCCTGCCTCCTACGAGCAGTACTTC
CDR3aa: CASSVGPASYEQYF

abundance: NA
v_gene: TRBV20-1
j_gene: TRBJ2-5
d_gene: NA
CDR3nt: TGCAGTGCCATGGACGGGGAAGAGACCCAGTACTTC
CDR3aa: CSAMDGEETQYF

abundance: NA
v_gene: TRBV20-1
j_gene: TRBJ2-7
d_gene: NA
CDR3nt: TGCAGTGCTACTGACAGATCAGCCTACGAGCAGTACTTC
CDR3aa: CSATDRSAYEQYF

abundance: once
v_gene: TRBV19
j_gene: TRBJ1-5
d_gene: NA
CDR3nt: TGTGCCAGTAGTATCTCGACTCAGCCCCAGCATTTT
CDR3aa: CASSISTQPQHF

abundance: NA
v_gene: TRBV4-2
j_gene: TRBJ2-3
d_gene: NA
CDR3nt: TGTGCCAGCAGCCAAGTAAACGGCCTCACAGATACGCAGTATTTT
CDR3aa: CASSQVNGLTDTQYF

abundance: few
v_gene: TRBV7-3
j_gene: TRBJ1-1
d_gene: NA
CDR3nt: TGTGCCAGCAGCTCCCGGACAGACACTGAAGCTTTCTTT
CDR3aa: CASSSRTDTEAFF

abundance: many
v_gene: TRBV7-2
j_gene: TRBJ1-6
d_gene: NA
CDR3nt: TGTGCCACCGCGGACATAAGTAATTCACCCCTCCACTTT
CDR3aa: CATADISNSPLHF

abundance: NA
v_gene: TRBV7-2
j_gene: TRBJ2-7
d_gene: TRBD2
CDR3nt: TGTGCCAGCGGGCCGGGCGGGGGCTCCTACGAGCAGTACTTC
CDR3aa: CASGPGGGSYEQYF

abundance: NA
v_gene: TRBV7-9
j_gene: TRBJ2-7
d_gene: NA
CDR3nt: TGTGCCAGCAGCTTGGGGCGCGCGCCCACCTACGAGCAGTACTTC
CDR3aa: CASSLGRAPTYEQYF

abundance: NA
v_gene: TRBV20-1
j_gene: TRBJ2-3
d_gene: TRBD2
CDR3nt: TGCAGTGCTCGTAGCGGGAGCCTATCTGAGGCAGATACGCAGTATTTT
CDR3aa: CSARSGSLSEADTQYF

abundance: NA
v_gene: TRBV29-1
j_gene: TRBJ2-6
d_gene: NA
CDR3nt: TGCAGCGTTGAAGATTTCCCACACTCTGGGGCCAACGTCCTGACTTTC
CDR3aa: CSVEDFPHSGANVLTF

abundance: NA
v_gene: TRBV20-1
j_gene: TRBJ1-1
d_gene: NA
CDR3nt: TGCAGTGCAAGAGATACATCAGGGCCTTTTATCATCATTGAAGCTCTCTTT
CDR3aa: CSARDTSGPFIIIEALF

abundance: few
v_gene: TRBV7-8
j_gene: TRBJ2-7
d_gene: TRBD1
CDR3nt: TGTGCCAGCAGCTCGACAGGGTCGGACTCCTACGAGCAGTACTTC
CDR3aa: CASSSTGSDSYEQYF

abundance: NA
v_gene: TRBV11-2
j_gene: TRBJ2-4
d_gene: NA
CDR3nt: TGTGCCAGCAGCAAAGGGGACCCCGACAACATTCAGTACTTC
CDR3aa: CASSKGDPDNIQYF

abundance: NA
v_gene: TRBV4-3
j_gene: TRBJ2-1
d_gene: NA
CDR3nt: TGCGCCAGCAGCCATAGACGGGATGAGCAGTTCTTC
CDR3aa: CASSHRRDEQFF

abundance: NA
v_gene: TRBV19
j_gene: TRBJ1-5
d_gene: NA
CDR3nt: TGTGCCAGTACCATCTTCGGGAGCGCTAATCAGCCCCAGCATTTT
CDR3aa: CASTIFGSANQPQHF

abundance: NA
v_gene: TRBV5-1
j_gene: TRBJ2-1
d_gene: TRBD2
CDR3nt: TGCGCCAGCAGCATGGGACTAGCTGGGAATGAGCAGTTCTTC
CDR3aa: CASSMGLAGNEQFF

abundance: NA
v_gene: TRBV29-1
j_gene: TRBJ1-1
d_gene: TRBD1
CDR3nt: TGCAGCGTCAGCCGGACAGGGGCCACTGAAGCTTTCTTT
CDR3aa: CSVSRTGATEAFF

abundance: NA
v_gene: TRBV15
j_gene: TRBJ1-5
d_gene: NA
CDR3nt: TGTGCCACCAGCAGAGAGGCAGGTAGCAATCAGCCCCAGCATTTT
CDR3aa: CATSREAGSNQPQHF

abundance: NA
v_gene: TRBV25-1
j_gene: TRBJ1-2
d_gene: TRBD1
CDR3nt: TGTGCCAGCAGTGAGCCCACACAGGGGGCTGGGGGCTACACCTTC
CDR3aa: CASSEPTQGAGGYTF

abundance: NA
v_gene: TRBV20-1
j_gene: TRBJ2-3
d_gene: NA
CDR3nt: TGCAGTGCTCCTACCAGTAGGAGCACAGATACGCAGTATTTT
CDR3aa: CSAPTSRSTDTQYF

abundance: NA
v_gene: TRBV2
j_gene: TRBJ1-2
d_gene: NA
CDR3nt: TGTGCCTTCAGACAGACCTTCTATGGCTACACCTTC
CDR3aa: CAFRQTFYGYTF

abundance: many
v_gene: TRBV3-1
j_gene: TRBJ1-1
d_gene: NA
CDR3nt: TGTGCCAGCAGCCTAGGGTATGGGGCTACTGAAGCTTTCTTT
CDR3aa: CASSLGYGATEAFF

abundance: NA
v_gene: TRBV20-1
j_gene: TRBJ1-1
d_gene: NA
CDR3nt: TGCAGTGCTAGAGGGACTAGCGGGAACACTGAAGCTTTCTTT
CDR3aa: CSARGTSGNTEAFF

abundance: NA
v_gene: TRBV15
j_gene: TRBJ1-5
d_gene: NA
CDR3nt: TGTGCCACCAGCAGAGAGGATGGGACACACCAGCCCCAGCATTTT
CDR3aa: CATSREDGTHQPQHF

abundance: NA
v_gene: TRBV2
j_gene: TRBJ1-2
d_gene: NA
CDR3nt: TGTGCCAGCAGTGGCAGGAGTGGCGCTAACTATGGCTACACCTTC
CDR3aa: CASSGRSGANYGYTF

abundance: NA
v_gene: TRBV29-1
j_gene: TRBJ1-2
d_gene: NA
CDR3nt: TGCAGCGTTGAAGATCGAGCGGGGGCTAACTATGGCTACACCTTC
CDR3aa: CSVEDRAGANYGYTF

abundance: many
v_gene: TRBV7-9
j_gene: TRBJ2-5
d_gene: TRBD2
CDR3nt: TGTGCCAGCAGCCCCAGCGGGAGGGGAATCCAAGAGACCCAGTACTTC
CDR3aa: CASSPSGRGIQETQYF

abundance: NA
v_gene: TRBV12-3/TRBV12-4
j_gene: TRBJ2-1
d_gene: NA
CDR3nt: TGTGCCAGCAGTTTGGTGGGGGCACGAAACAATGAGCAGTTCTTC
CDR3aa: CASSLVGARNNEQFF

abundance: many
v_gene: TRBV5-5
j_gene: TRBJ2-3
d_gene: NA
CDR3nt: TGTGCCAGCAGCTTCGGGGGGCCGGGCACAGATACGCAGTATTTT
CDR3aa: CASSFGGPGTDTQYF

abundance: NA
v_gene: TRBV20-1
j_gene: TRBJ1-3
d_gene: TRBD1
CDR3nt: TGCAGTGCGGAGACAGGGTTGGGAAACACCATATATTTT
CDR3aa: CSAETGLGNTIYF

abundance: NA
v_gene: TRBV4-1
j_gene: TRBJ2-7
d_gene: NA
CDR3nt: TGTGCCAGCAGCCAAGAGCGGGCTAGGGCCTACGAGCAGTACTTC
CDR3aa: CASSQERARAYEQYF

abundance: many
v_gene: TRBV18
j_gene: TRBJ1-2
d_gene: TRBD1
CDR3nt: TGTGCCAGCTCACGCGGGACAGTTAACTATGGCTACACCTTC
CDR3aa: CASSRGTVNYGYTF

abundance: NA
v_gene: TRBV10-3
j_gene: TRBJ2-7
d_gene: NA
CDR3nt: TGTGCCATCAGTGAGTCGGGAGGCGCTGGGAACGAGCAGTACTTC
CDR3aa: CAISESGGAGNEQYF

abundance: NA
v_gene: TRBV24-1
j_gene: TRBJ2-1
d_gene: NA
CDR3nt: TGTGCCACCAGTGATTCCAGCAGGAGCTCCTACAATGAGCAGTTCTTC
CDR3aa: CATSDSSRSSYNEQFF